This is a list of T cell receptor beta chains from one sample in a study of T-cell reconstitution after alpha-beta-depleted transplantation in children. MiXCR, applied by TCRdb to the PCR reads, yields one record per CDR3 protein. In the table there are about 980,000 distinct CDR3 sequences, about 29% of which are singletons. The source material was PBMCs, mostly from graft donor cells, sampled 360 days after TCRalphabeta/CD19-depleted stem cell transplant. These receptor sequences come from a boy less than two years old who had a stem cell transplant for SCID, so the T cells may come from the graft donor. Each CDR3 is given with its conserved first and last residue. The D gene is left open where the match is weak. Size is omitted from some rows. Given values are once, few, many or a class for expanded clones.

16 NA TRBJ1-3 TRBV2 NA TGTGCCAGCAGCCCGGAGGGGGGGATCTCTGGAAACACCATATATTTT CASSPEGGISGNTIYF
16 few TRBJ2-2 TRBV6-5 TRBD2 TGTGCCAGCAGTTACTCCGGGACTAGACCAACCGGGGAGCTGTTTTTT CASSYSGTRPTGELFF
12 few TRBJ1-2 TRBV10-3 TRBD1 TGTGCCATCAGTGGGACAGGGAGAGGCTACACCTTC CAISGTGRGYTF
17 NA TRBJ2-1 TRBV7-2 TRBD2 TGTGCCAGCAGCTTATCCCGATCCAGGGCGGGGGTAGCTGAGCAGTTCTTC CASSLSRSRAGVAEQFF
16 NA TRBJ2-7 TRBV5-5 TRBD1 TGTGCCAGCAGCTTGGCTTGGGACAGGGGACCCTACGAGCAGTACTTC CASSLAWDRGPYEQYF
15 few TRBJ2-7 TRBV12-3/TRBV12-4 NA TGTGCCAGCAGCCTAAGCGGCTCAGGGAAGAACGAGCAGTACTTC CASSLSGSGKNEQYF
15 NA TRBJ1-1 TRBV5-1 NA TGCGCCAGCAGCTTGGCGGGGGCCCAGAACACTGAAGCTTTCTTT CASSLAGAQNTEAFF
15 NA TRBJ2-1 TRBV18 NA TGTGCCAGCTCAAATTTGCCTCGGGCCTACAATGAGCAGTTCTTC CASSNLPRAYNEQFF
15 once TRBJ2-3 TRBV29-1 NA TGCAGCGTTGACCTAGGGGGAAGCGCCACAGATACGCAGTATTTT CSVDLGGSATDTQYF
15 NA TRBJ2-5 TRBV18 TRBD2 TGTGCCAGCTCACCGAATCACGGGGGGCAAGAGACCCAGTACTTC CASSPNHGGQETQYF
14 once TRBJ2-7 TRBV5-1 NA TGCGCCAGCAGCTTGATCCAGGGGGGATACGAGCAGTACTTC CASSLIQGGYEQYF
14 NA TRBJ2-7 TRBV7-9 TRBD1 TGTGCCACCGACCCCTCGACAGGGCACTACGAGCAGTACTTC CATDPSTGHYEQYF
15 many TRBJ2-2 TRBV5-1 NA TGCGCCAGCAGCTTTTACAGGTCAAACACCGGGGAGCTGTTTTTT CASSFYRSNTGELFF
17 NA TRBJ2-3 TRBV4-1 TRBD2 TGCGCCAGCAGCCAAGATGGTGGGCGGGGGGGAGCAGATACGCAGTATTTT CASSQDGGRGGADTQYF
15 NA TRBJ1-4 TRBV28 NA TGTGCCAGCAGTTCTCGACCGGGACAAAATGAAAAACTGTTTTTT CASSSRPGQNEKLFF
13 few TRBJ1-1 TRBV2 NA TGTGCCAGCAGTGAGGAAGCTAACACTGAAGCTTTCTTT CASSEEANTEAFF
15 many TRBJ2-1 TRBV11-2 TRBD2 TGTGCCAGCAGCTTAGTTCGGGGGGTTAATCCTGAGCAGTTCTTC CASSLVRGVNPEQFF
17 NA TRBJ2-7 TRBV28 NA TGTGCCAGCAGTTTTTTGTTCGGAACAGGGTTTATCAACGAGCAGTACTTC CASSFLFGTGFINEQYF
12 NA TRBJ2-5 TRBV20-1 NA TGCAGTGTTAACAGGGTTCAAGAGACCCAGTACTTC CSVNRVQETQYF
12 NA TRBJ2-3 TRBV4-2 NA TGTGCCAGCAGCCAAGGGGCGTATCCGCAGTATTTT CASSQGAYPQYF
14 few TRBJ1-2 TRBV15 NA TGTGCCACCAGCAGAGATCGGGCAGGGCATGGCTACACCTTC CATSRDRAGHGYTF
17 few TRBJ2-3 TRBV5-1 TRBD2 TGCGCCAGCAGCACCGGGACTAGCGGAAGTGCCCGTGATACGCAGTATTTT CASSTGTSGSARDTQYF
14 NA TRBJ2-7 TRBV20-1 NA TGCAGCCCAACGAAACCACAGGGCACCTACGAGCAGTACTTC CSPTKPQGTYEQYF
15 NA TRBJ2-2 TRBV29-1 NA TGCAGCGTTGAATATCAGGGGCTGAACACCGGGGAGCTGTTTTTT CSVEYQGLNTGELFF
15 few TRBJ2-3 TRBV20-1 NA TGCAGTGCTAGAGACCACCAGGGGCCCACAGATACGCAGTATTTT CSARDHQGPTDTQYF
14 NA TRBJ2-7 TRBV2 TRBD1 TGTGCCAGCAGCGGACAGGGAACAGGCTACGAGCAGTACTTC CASSGQGTGYEQYF
15 NA TRBJ1-5 TRBV20-1 NA TGCAGTGCTACTCCTTCGGGGGTAGGCAATCAGCCCCAGCATTTT CSATPSGVGNQPQHF
11 NA TRBJ1-2 TRBV20-1 NA TGCAGTGCCACTGTTAAGGGTGGCTACACCTTC CSATVKGGYTF
15 many TRBJ2-7 TRBV27 NA TGTGCCAGCAGTTTGCTGGCCGGCAGTTCCTACGAGCAGTACTTC CASSLLAGSSYEQYF
17 NA TRBJ2-1 TRBV6-1 TRBD2 TGTGCCAGCATGGGACTAGCGGGGGGTAGCTCCTACAATGAGCAGTTCTTC CASMGLAGGSSYNEQFF
11 NA TRBJ2-1 TRBV28 TRBD2 TGTGCCAGCAGTAGCGGGGGGGTTGAGTTCTTC CASSSGGVEFF
15 NA TRBJ2-7 TRBV20-1 TRBD1 TGCAGTGCTAGAGATCCAGGGGGCTCCCGCTACGAGCAGTACTTC CSARDPGGSRYEQYF
14 NA TRBJ2-2 TRBV5-4 NA TGTGCCAGCAGCTTGACAGGGACTACCGGGGAGCTGTTTTTT CASSLTGTTGELFF
15 NA TRBJ1-1 TRBV7-2 NA TGTGCCAGCAGCGACTCAGGGGTCTTGAACACTGAAGCTTTCTTT CASSDSGVLNTEAFF
15 NA TRBJ2-3 TRBV12-3/TRBV12-4 NA TGTGCCAGCAGCCCCACGGGGACGGGCGCAGATACGCAGTATTTT CASSPTGTGADTQYF
13 NA TRBJ2-2 TRBV5-1 NA TGCGCCAGCAGCTTCACAGCCACCGGGGAGCTGTTTTTT CASSFTATGELFF
15 NA TRBJ2-5 TRBV5-5 TRBD1 TGTGCCAGCAGCCAACCGACAGGGTTCGTGGAGACCCAGTACTTC CASSQPTGFVETQYF
16 few TRBJ2-3 TRBV5-1 NA TGCGCCAGCAGAGACCACCCGGGAACTGGCACAGATACGCAGTATTTT CASRDHPGTGTDTQYF
16 NA TRBJ2-2 TRBV12-3/TRBV12-4 TRBD1 TGTGCTTCCGACAAGGGGGCAGGGAATCGTGGCGGGGAGCTGTTTTTT CASDKGAGNRGGELFF
15 few TRBJ2-7 TRBV27 NA TGTGCCAGCAGCACGGGGCGGGCAGGGGTCTACGAGCAGTACTTC CASSTGRAGVYEQYF
15 many TRBJ1-1 TRBV12-3/TRBV12-4 NA TGTGCCAGCAGCGAGACGACGGATCCGAACACTGAAGCTTTCTTT CASSETTDPNTEAFF
13 few TRBJ2-7 TRBV29-1 TRBD1 TGCAGCGTTGGGGCCCGGACAGGATACGAGCAGTACTTC CSVGARTGYEQYF
13 few TRBJ1-1 TRBV12-3/TRBV12-4 NA TGTGCCAGCAGCCCAAGGTTTCCGGGGGAAGCTTTCTTT CASSPRFPGEAFF
15 NA TRBJ1-2 TRBV18 NA TGTGCCAGCTCACCACTGGGGAGGAGTTCCTATGGCTACACCTTC CASSPLGRSSYGYTF
15 NA TRBJ2-5 TRBV18 NA TGTGCCAGCTCCCTAGTTGGGGCCACCCGGGAGACCCAGTACTTC CASSLVGATRETQYF
17 many TRBJ2-2 TRBV27 NA TGTGCCAGCAGTTTATCAGGGCAGTTCGCGAACACCGGGGAGCTGTTTTTT CASSLSGQFANTGELFF
14 NA TRBJ2-7 TRBV18 NA TGTGCCAGCTCCTCCCTCCGACAGGAGAAAGAGCAGTACTTC CASSSLRQEKEQYF
16 NA TRBJ2-1 TRBV7-9 NA TGTGCCAGCAGCTTAGCTGGAGGGGGCAGATACAATGAGCAGTTCTTC CASSLAGGGRYNEQFF
16 NA TRBJ2-2 TRBV12-3/TRBV12-4 TRBD2 TGTGCCAGCAGCTCGGGGGGGGCCGTTATCACCGGGGAGCTGTTTTTT CASSSGGAVITGELFF
12 NA TRBJ1-2 TRBV9 NA TGTGCCAGCAGCGTAGCAGGAAGTGGCTACACCTTC CASSVAGSGYTF